The clone carrying this T cell receptor (beta chain) was observed a handful of times. No antigen is known for it. Other autoimmune diseases, uncontrolled infections, pregnancy or lactation led to the exclusion of patients. It was on clinical symptoms, serum thyroxine, TRAb, thyroid ultrasound and orbital computed tomography that diagnosis relied. The sample belongs to a study of Graves' ophthalmopathy and Graves' hyperthyroidism. About the study: In this cohort's terms, stable hyperthyroidism meant no ophthalmopathy by 18 months of follow-up.

General study findings and limits: The majority of expanded thyroid clonotypes above 0.001 frequency also occurred in blood.

CDR1 LNHDA and CDR2 SQIVND come from the germline V gene (reference sequence). The CDR3 sequence is 17 residues long. V gave up 4 bases and J gave up 4 bases, with 20 bases separating them. RNA served as the template for amplifying TCR beta CDR3 regions. The workflow started with a first-round RT-PCR run with HTBI primers and then moved on to a second-round multiplex PCR. From the multiplex PCR reads, TCRdb called clonotypes with MiXCR, one entry per CDR3 protein. The sample holds about 1.1 million distinct CDR3 sequences, less than 45% seen once. The chain couples TRBV19 to TRBJ1-5; a weak D match, TRBD1 (6 bases). The source of this sequence is an adult man with Graves' hyperthyroidism. Sequenced input: peripheral blood or thyroid tissue (not recorded which). The CDR3 DNA reads as TGTGCCAGTAGTACTCCAATTCAGGGGCCGCGGAATCAGCCCCAGCATTTT. Translated, it gives CASSTPIQGPRNQPQHF. Filled out from reference TRBV19 and TRBJ1-5, the complete variable domain reads DGGITQSPKYLFRKEGQNVTLSCEQNLNHDAMYWYRQDPGQGLRLIYYSQIVNDFQKGDIAEGYSVSREKKESFPLTVTSAQKNPTAFYLCASSTPIQGPRNQPQHFGDGTRLSIL.